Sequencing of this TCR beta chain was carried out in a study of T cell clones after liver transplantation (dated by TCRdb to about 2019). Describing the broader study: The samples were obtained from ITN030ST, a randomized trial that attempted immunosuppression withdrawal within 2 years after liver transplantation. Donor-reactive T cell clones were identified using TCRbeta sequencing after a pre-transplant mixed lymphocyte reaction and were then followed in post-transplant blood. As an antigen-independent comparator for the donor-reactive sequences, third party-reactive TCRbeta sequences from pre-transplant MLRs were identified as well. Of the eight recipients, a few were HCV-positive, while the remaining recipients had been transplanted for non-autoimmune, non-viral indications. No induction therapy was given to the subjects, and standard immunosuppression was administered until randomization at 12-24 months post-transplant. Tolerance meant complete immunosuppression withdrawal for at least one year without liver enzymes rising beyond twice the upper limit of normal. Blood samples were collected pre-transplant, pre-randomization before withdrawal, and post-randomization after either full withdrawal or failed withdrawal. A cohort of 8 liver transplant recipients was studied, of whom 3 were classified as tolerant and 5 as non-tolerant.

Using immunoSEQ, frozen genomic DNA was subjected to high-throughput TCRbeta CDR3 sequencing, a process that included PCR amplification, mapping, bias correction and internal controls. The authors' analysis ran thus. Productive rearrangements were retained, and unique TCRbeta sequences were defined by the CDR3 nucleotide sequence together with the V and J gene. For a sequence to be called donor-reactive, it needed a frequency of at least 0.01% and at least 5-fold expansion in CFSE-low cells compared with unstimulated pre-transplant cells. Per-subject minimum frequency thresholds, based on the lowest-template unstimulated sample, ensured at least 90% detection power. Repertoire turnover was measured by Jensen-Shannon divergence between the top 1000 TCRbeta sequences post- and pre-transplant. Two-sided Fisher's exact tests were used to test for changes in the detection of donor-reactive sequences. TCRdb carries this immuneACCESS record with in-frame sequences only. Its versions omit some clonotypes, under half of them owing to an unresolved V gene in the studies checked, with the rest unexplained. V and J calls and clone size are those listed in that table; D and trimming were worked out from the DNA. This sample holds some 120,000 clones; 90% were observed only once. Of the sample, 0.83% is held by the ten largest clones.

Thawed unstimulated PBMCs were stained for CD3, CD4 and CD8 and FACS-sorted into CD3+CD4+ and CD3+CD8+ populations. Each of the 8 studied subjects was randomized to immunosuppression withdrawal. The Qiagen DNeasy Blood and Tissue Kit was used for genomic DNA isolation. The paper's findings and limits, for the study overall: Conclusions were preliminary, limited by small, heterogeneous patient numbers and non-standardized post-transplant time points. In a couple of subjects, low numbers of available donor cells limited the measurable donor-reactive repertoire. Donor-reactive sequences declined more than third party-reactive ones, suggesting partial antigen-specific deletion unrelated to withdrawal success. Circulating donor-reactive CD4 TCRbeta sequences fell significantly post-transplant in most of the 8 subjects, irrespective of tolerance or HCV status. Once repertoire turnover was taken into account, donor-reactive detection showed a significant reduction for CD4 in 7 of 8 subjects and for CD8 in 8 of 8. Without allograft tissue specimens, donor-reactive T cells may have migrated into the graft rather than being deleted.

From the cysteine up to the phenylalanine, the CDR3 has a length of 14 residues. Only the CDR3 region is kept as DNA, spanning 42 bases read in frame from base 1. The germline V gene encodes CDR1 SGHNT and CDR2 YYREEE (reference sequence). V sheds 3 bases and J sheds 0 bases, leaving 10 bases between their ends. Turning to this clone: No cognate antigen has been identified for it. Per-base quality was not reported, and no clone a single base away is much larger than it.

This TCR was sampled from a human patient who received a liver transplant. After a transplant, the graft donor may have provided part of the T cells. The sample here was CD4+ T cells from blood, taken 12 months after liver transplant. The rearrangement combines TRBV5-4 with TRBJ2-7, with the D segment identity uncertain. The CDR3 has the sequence CASSSGRSSYEQYF. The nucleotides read TGTGCCAGCAGCTCCGGCCGTTCCTCCTACGAGCAGTACTTC. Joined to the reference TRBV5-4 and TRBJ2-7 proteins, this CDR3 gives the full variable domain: ETGVTQSPTHLIKTRGQQVTLRCSSQSGHNTVSWYQQALGQGPQFIFQYYREEENGRGNFPPRFSGLQFPNYSSELNVNALELDDSALYLCASSSGRSSYEQYFGPGTRLTVT.